A selection of T cell receptor beta chains follows, all from one sample in a study of Graves' ophthalmopathy and Graves' hyperthyroidism. TCRdb independently ran MiXCR on the multiplex PCR reads; one entry per CDR3 protein. The data hold 350,000 to 400,000 distinct CDR3 sequences, with 15% to 19% observed a single time. Sequencing was done on a sample of peripheral blood. These receptors all come from a woman younger than 30 with stable Graves' hyperthyroidism. Each CDR3 is given with its conserved first and last residue.

J gene | V gene | CDR3 protein
TRBJ1-2 | TRBV2 | CASSAGRGYGYTF
TRBJ1-6 | TRBV11-3 | CASSSSPGNSPLHF
TRBJ2-7 | TRBV12-5 | CASGLVLGVVAEQYF
TRBJ2-7 | TRBV14 | CASSQVYGQGRNEQYF
TRBJ1-5 | TRBV7-2 | CASSLIGDQPQHF
TRBJ1-2 | TRBV6-2/TRBV6-3 | CASSPVFGRADYGYTF
TRBJ1-2 | TRBV24-1 | CATSERRYSYGYTF
TRBJ2-5 | TRBV12-3/TRBV12-4 | CASSLAPITGFRQETQYF
TRBJ1-1 | TRBV6-2/TRBV6-3 | CASSYMAGQGENTEAFF
TRBJ1-6 | TRBV6-1 | CASSEAGGPNSPLHF
TRBJ1-6 | TRBV6-2/TRBV6-3 | CASGEGDSPLHF
TRBJ1-2 | TRBV6-5 | CASSYSEFRGDYGYTF
TRBJ1-5 | TRBV28 | CASSGQDDSNQPQHF
TRBJ1-5 | TRBV9 | CASSPWGGNPPQHF
TRBJ2-5 | TRBV27 | CASSDRRTGWETQYF
TRBJ1-1 | TRBV5-1 | CASSWDRFMNTEAFF
TRBJ2-3 | TRBV27 | CASSYFRDPDTQYF
TRBJ1-5 | TRBV11-2 | CASSLDGTADQPQHF
TRBJ1-5 | TRBV6-2/TRBV6-3 | CASSYDPGQGPYSNQPQHF
TRBJ1-2 | TRBV15 | CATSRDQGVDYGYTF
TRBJ2-2 | TRBV7-2 | CASSLAWTPNTGELFF
TRBJ2-7 | TRBV2 | CASSERGTDHEQYF
TRBJ1-1 | TRBV19 | CASRGTGVRTEAFF
TRBJ2-3 | TRBV2 | CASSEPQLGGDTQYF
TRBJ2-3 | TRBV12-3/TRBV12-4 | CASSLGQGPSSTDTQYF
TRBJ2-5 | TRBV6-2/TRBV6-3 | CASSFRGGAEETQYF
TRBJ1-1 | TRBV14 | CASSSLQGPEAFF
TRBJ1-3 | TRBV12-3/TRBV12-4 | CASSEDRAGNTIYF
TRBJ2-5 | TRBV5-5 | CASSGGTGGGETQYF
TRBJ1-2 | TRBV7-2 | CASSSPGTGHLRNGYTF
TRBJ2-2 | TRBV24-1 | CATSDERQANTGELFF
TRBJ1-2 | TRBV20-1 | CSATLEGRAPLTSYGYTF
TRBJ1-1 | TRBV15 | CATSTGDRVNTEAFF
TRBJ2-2 | TRBV4-1 | CASSHPQGGRDTGELFF
TRBJ1-2 | TRBV3-1 | CASSQLTYGYTF
TRBJ1-5 | TRBV7-6 | CASSVGQGNSNQPQHF
TRBJ1-2 | TRBV27 | CASRELTGPGYTF
TRBJ1-1 | TRBV25-1 | CASSAGRGDNTEAFF
TRBJ1-2 | TRBV5-1 | CASSLDGKGYTF
TRBJ1-1 | TRBV12-3/TRBV12-4 | CASSLTSGRTEAFF
TRBJ2-7 | TRBV5-1 | CASSLYIGSYEQYF
TRBJ2-7 | TRBV19 | CASSISRTYEQYF
TRBJ1-1 | TRBV6-1 | CASRPLLGGYTEAFF
TRBJ2-5 | TRBV20-1 | CSARDGGKGTQYF
TRBJ1-1 | TRBV7-3 | CASSVGSNQNTEAFF
TRBJ2-5 | TRBV6-1 | CASSGGDIQETQYF
TRBJ2-3 | TRBV7-2 | CASSPLDTQYF
TRBJ1-2 | TRBV12-3/TRBV12-4 | CASSFNTGTGYGYTF
TRBJ1-2 | TRBV11-2 | CASSLGRGFGYGYTF
TRBJ1-1 | TRBV6-5 | CASSYSRGLATEAFF